The clone carrying this T cell receptor beta chain was found many times. The CDR3 runs 16 residues. V shed 4 bases and J 0 bases; nucleotides not matched to a gene: 6. Germline-derived CDR1 and CDR2 are SGHTA and FQGNSA. The data belong to a study of T-cell reconstitution after alpha-beta-depleted transplantation in children. The TCRbeta library incorporated unique molecular identifiers. Via MiXCR, TCRdb re-called the PCR reads, giving one row per CDR3 protein. The sample gives 250,000 to 300,000 distinct CDR3 sequences, nearly 10% of which show up once; around 10% is in the top ten. The source was PBMCs from the stem cell graft donor, collected from the stem cell graft. The chain carries TRBV7-2 and TRBJ2-7, with 10 bases fitting TRBD1. The clonotype was recovered from a human donor who donated a stem cell graft to a child with SCID. This CDR3 reads CASSSRGQGSSYEQYF. In DNA, the CDR3 is TGTGCCAGCAGCTCCCGGGGACAGGGGAGCTCCTACGAGCAGTACTTC.